This T cell receptor beta chain was found in a study of blood T cell repertoires in COVID-19. About the research overall: From the United States, Italy and Spain came samples of acute and convalescent COVID-19.

As processed by the authors: From reference gene primer amplification, estimates of nucleated cell counts were derived. TCRdb's copy holds only in-frame clones and misses some; the assay was immunoSEQ multiplex PCR. The D gene and trimming were derived from the DNA, and the V and J assignments and clone size from that table. The sample holds about 200,000 clones, about 85% seen once. The trim removed 6 bases at V and 11 bases at J, leaving 12 bases unmatched. This CDR3 spans 14 amino acids. From germline, CDR1 is MDHEN and CDR2 SYDVKM. J is TRBJ1-5 and V is TRBV28, with 8 bases aligning to TRBD1. The sequencing sample was made of peripheral blood. The sequence was obtained from a woman aged 80 or over with acute or convalescent COVID-19. This CDR3 is CASRLTGADVSQHF. The CDR3 nucleotides read TGTGCCAGCAGGCTGACAGGGGCTGATGTGTCCCAGCATTTT.